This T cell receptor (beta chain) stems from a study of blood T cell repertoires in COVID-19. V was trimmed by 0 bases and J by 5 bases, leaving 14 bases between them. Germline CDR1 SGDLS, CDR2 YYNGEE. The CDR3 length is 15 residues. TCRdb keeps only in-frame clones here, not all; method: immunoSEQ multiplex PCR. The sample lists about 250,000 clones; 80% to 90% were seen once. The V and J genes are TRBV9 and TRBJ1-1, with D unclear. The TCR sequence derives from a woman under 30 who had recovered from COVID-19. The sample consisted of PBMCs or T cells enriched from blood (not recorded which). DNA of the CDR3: TGTGCCAGCAGCGTAGATCCAATAGGAGGGACTGAAGCTTTCTTT. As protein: CASSVDPIGGTEAFF.